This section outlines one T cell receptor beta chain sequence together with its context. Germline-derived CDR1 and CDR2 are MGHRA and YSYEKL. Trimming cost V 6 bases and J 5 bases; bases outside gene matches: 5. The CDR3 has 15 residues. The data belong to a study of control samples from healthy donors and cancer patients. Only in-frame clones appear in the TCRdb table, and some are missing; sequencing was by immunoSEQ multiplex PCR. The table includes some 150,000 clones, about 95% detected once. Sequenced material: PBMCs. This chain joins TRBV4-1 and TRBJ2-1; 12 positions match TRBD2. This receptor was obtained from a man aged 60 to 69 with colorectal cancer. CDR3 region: CASRRRLAGDNEQFF. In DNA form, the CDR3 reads TGCGCCAGCAGACGGAGACTAGCGGGGGACAATGAGCAGTTCTTC.